This T cell receptor (beta chain) was obtained from a study of vaccination and CD4 T cells after COVID-19. At the level of the study: At a median 72 days (range 14 to 241) after dose two, post-vaccine samples were obtained. Overlapping spike peptides of SARS-CoV-2, HCoV-NL63, HCoV-OC43 and HCoV-229E stimulated the cells.

With the Oncomine TCR Beta short-read assay, DNA from cultured CD4+ T cells was sequenced. TCRdb itself ran the PCR reads through MiXCR, one entry per CDR3 protein. The sample consists of roughly 20,000 distinct CDR3 sequences, around 52% of them appearing once. This CDR3 region has 13 residues. The V end lost 3 bases, the J end lost 4 bases, and 9 bases lay between the germline ends. Treatment of the sample: approximately nine-day PBMC culture with coronavirus spike peptide pools or control peptides (ViraFEST assay). ViraFEST used peptide pools to expand antigen-specific T cells and subsequently sequenced their TCRs. In the case of this clonotype: Its antigen remains unidentified.

The TCR was taken from a human donor who had recovered from COVID-19. The genes are TRBV12-3 or TRBV12-4 and TRBJ1-2; D gene uncertain. Sequenced: CD4+ T cells from blood, cultured in vitro. In DNA, the CDR3 is TGTGCCAGCAGTTTTTCCGGGTCCTATGGCTACACCTTC. It codes for CASSFSGSYGYTF.